This T cell receptor delta chain was observed in a study of gamma-delta T cells after stem cell transplantation. TCRdb reanalysed the RT-PCR reads with CATT. The table records around 13,000 delta-chain clones, roughly 30% of them present only once. This clone showed up just a few times. The TCR comes from a human donor. It is not recorded whose cells these are; they may come from a transplant donor. Sequencing was carried out using gamma-delta T cells.

The CDR3 sequence: CAFPRSPAFLIFWGEYTDKLIF. CDR3 nucleotides: TGTGCCTTTCCTCGAAGCCCGGCCTTCCTGATATTCTGGGGGGAATACACCGATAAACTCATCTTT. V gene TRDV3 combines with J gene TRDJ1, with D perhaps TRDD2 or TRDD3 (7 bases each). CDR3 length: 22 residues. Germline V gives CDR1 TVYSNPD, CDR2 GDNSRS (reference sequence). The germline V and J ends were trimmed by 2 bases and 0 bases, with 37 bases remaining between them.